This TCR beta chain comes out of a study of CD8+CD57+ T cells in acquired aplastic anemia. Study overall: Mean DNA quantity obtained from sorted CD4+ and CD8+ cells was 3 to 4 ug.

Genomic DNA, serving as template, underwent TCR beta VDJ and CDR3 profiling. TCRdb passed the reads through MiXCR, listing each CDR3 protein once. This sample has over 150,000 distinct CDR3 sequences, with around 59% found just once. Per germline, CDR1 SGHTA and CDR2 FQGNSA. The CDR3 is 13 residues long. The ends were cut back, 5 bases at V and 2 bases at J, with 6 bases in the middle. V gene TRBV7-2 combines with J gene TRBJ1-4; D ambiguous. The receptor's source is a human donor in good health, serving as a control. Sequencing was carried out using sorted CD4+, CD8+, or CD8+CD57+ T cells (not recorded which) from PBMCs. The chain's CDR3 is CASSHGTNEKLFF. CDR3 DNA: TGTGCCAGCAGCCACGGGACTAATGAAAAACTGTTTTTT.